One and the same sample provided the 18 T cell receptor beta chains below, sequenced in a study of T cell repertoires in ileal Crohn's disease. Clones were sequenced by immunoSEQ multiplex PCR, and TCRdb holds only the in-frame ones, with some missing. The sample lists around 11,000 clones; around three quarters were seen once. The material sequenced was ileal tissue. The receptor set was obtained from an adult with Crohn's disease.

The CDR3: CASSPIPTGNEQYF. CDR3 DNA sequence: TGTGCCAGCAGCCCTATCCCGACAGGGAACGAGCAGTACTTC. The V gene is TRBV27, the J gene TRBJ2-7, with TRBD1 matching 7 bases. V lost 6 bases and J lost 5; bases outside the gene matches: 10. CDR1 and CDR2 (germline): MNHEY, SMNVEV (reference sequence). CDR3 length: 14 amino acids.

This sequence joins TRBV5-1 and TRBJ1-2; D is perhaps TRBD1 (6 bases). The germline gives CDR1 SGHRS, CDR2 YFSETQ. The CDR3 has 15 residues. The germline V and J ends were trimmed by 4 bases and 5 bases, with 18 bases remaining between them. The CDR3, as DNA: TGCGCCAGCAGCCCCGACGGACAGCCTCTTTATGGCTACACCTTC. Protein: CASSPDGQPLYGYTF. Variable domain in full (rest from reference TRBV5-1 and TRBJ1-2): KAGVTQTPRYLIKTRGQQVTLSCSPISGHRSVSWYQQTPGQGLQFLFEYFSETQRNKGNFPGRFSGRQFSNSRSEMNVSTLELGDSALYLCASSPDGQPLYGYTFGSGTRLTVV.

A few counts support this clone. This rearrangement joins TRBV20-1 to TRBJ1-2; D is undetermined. Trimming removed 0 bases from V and 8 bases from J, with 7 bases in between. The CDR3 runs to 11 residues. CDR1 is DFQATT and CDR2 is SNEGSKA in the germline V gene (reference sequence). CDR3 DNA: TGCAGTGCTAGAGATCAGAGGGGCTACACCTTC. Its protein product is CSARDQRGYTF.

CDR3 loop: CASSQQGGLQYF. The CDR3 region has the DNA TGTGCCAGCAGCCAACAGGGGGGTCTGCAGTATTTT. The V gene is TRBV6-5, the J gene TRBJ2-3; 8 positions agree with TRBD1. The V segment lost 6 bases and the J segment 11 bases; nucleotides outside the gene matches: 7. Looked up from germline, CDR1 is MNHEY and CDR2 is SVGAGI. This CDR3 is 12 amino acids long.

The V gene is TRBV5-4, the J gene TRBJ2-7; D might be TRBD1 (6 bases). Germline V gives CDR1 SGHNT, CDR2 YYREEE (reference sequence). V was cut by 3 bases and J by 0 bases, with 7 bases left in between. The CDR3 contains 13 residues. The CDR3 nucleotides are TGTGCCAGCAGCTGGGACACCTCCTACGAGCAGTACTTC. Translated, it gives CASSWDTSYEQYF.

The rearrangement joins TRBV5-6 to TRBJ2-5; 12 nucleotides line up with TRBD1. The J call may be faulty, since TRBJ2-7 better matches the DNA end. There are 15 residues in the CDR3. From germline, CDR1 is SGHDT and CDR2 YYEEEE. The CDR3 DNA reads TGTGCCAGCAGCTTCCGGGGACAGGGGGCGTACGAGCAGTACTTC. The encoded protein is CASSFRGQGAYEQYF.

This chain links TRBV15 with TRBJ1-1; D remains unclear. Germline V gives CDR1 LNHNV, CDR2 YYDKDF (reference sequence). This CDR3 contains 13 residues. The V and J ends lost 2 bases and 5 bases respectively, with 9 bases between them. In nucleotides, the CDR3 is TGTGCCACCAGCAGAAGAGGAGGAACTGAAGCTTTCTTT. Protein product: CATSRRGGTEAFF.

V gene TRBV7-3 combines with J gene TRBJ2-5, with TRBD2 matching over 9 bases. Germline trimming cut 0 bases from V and 3 bases from J; bases unmatched to any gene: 8. Germline V lookup: CDR1 SGHTA, CDR2 FQGTGA. The CDR3 consists of 17 residues. This CDR3 reads CASSLTGSGGREETQYF. Here the CDR3 DNA reads TGTGCCAGCAGCTTAACTGGGAGCGGGGGGCGCGAAGAGACCCAGTACTTC.

The V gene is TRBV28, the J gene TRBJ1-2; D gene unclear. This CDR3 has 14 residues. V was trimmed by 2 bases and J by 4 bases, leaving 11 bases between them. Germline V lookup: CDR1 MDHEN, CDR2 SYDVKM. The CDR3 nucleotides read TGTGCCAGCAGTTTAGATTCCAGATCCTATGGCTACACCTTC. It is translated as CASSLDSRSYGYTF.

The V gene is TRBV5-6, the J gene TRBJ2-7; D perhaps matches TRBD1 (6 bases). Germline V lookup: CDR1 SGHDT, CDR2 YYEEEE. V was cut by 4 bases and J by 3 bases, with 14 bases left in between. The CDR3 has 14 residues. CDR3 protein: CASSPQDSIYEQYF. CDR3 DNA: TGTGCCAGCAGCCCCCAGGACAGTATCTACGAGCAGTACTTC.

The rearrangement links TRBV15 to TRBJ2-3, with 7 bases aligning to TRBD1. The germline V gene has CDR1 LNHNV and CDR2 YYDKDF (reference sequence). There are 14 residues in the CDR3. Trimming cost V 6 bases and J 0 bases; bases outside gene matches: 3. In nucleotides, the CDR3 is TGTGCCACCAGGGGGACAGCTAGCACAGATACGCAGTATTTT. This gives the protein CATRGTASTDTQYF.

The genes are TRBV4-3 and TRBJ2-7; a weak D match, TRBD2 (6 bases). The CDR3 sequence is 15 residues long. Trimming took off 0 bases at V and 5 bases at J, with 14 bases between the two ends. Germline V gene lookup returns CDR1 LGHNA and CDR2 YSLEER. CDR3 in DNA: TGCGCCAGCAGCCAAGATAACACTAGCTTCGACGAGCAGTACTTC. Translation gives CASSQDNTSFDEQYF.

This chain joins TRBV25-1 and TRBJ2-1; 9 nucleotides agree with TRBD1. Per germline, CDR1 MGHDK and CDR2 SYGVNS. The trim removed 2 bases at V and 9 bases at J, leaving 14 bases unmatched. The CDR3 runs to 17 residues. This chain's CDR3 is CASSEGGTGKTWGEQFF. In DNA, the CDR3 is TGTGCCAGCAGTGAAGGGGGGACAGGGAAAACCTGGGGTGAGCAGTTCTTC.

The V and J genes are TRBV29-1 and TRBJ2-5, with no clear D. The better agreement between TRBJ2-7 and the DNA end casts doubt on the J call. This CDR3 region has 11 residues. Germline V CDR1 and CDR2: SQVTM, ANQGSEA. The CDR3 DNA is TGCAGCGCCGACTTTGGTTTCGAGCAGTACTTC. It specifies CSADFGFEQYF.

J is TRBJ1-2 and V is TRBV5-1, with TRBD1 identical over 9 bases. V shed 4 bases, J shed 5 bases, and the junction held 15 bases outside the gene matches. Germline V gene lookup returns CDR1 SGHRS and CDR2 YFSETQ. The CDR3 runs to 17 residues. The CDR3 sequence is CASSPFPTGGEGYGYTF. As DNA, the CDR3 is TGCGCCAGCAGCCCGTTCCCTACAGGGGGCGAGGGGTATGGCTACACCTTC.

This rearrangement joins TRBV9 to TRBJ1-1; D might be TRBD1 (5 bases). The CDR3 is 14 residues long. The V gene's germline CDR1 is SGDLS and CDR2 YYNGEE. V lost 4 bases and J lost 2, with 12 bases in between. DNA for the CDR3: TGTGCCAGCAGCATCCAGGGATTTAACACTGAAGCTTTCTTT. Protein: CASSIQGFNTEAFF.

The J gene is TRBJ2-1, the V gene TRBV5-1, with 7 bases matching TRBD2. The CDR3 length is 16 residues. V shed 2 bases, J shed 6 bases, and the junction held 11 bases outside the gene matches. Germline loops: CDR1 SGHRS, CDR2 YFSETQ. The DNA for the CDR3 is TGCGCCAGCAGCTTTCGACGCGGGGGAGCCGGCAATGAGCAGTTCTTC. Encoded protein: CASSFRRGGAGNEQFF. Full variable domain (rest looked up from reference TRBV5-1 and TRBJ2-1): KAGVTQTPRYLIKTRGQQVTLSCSPISGHRSVSWYQQTPGQGLQFLFEYFSETQRNKGNFPGRFSGRQFSNSRSEMNVSTLELGDSALYLCASSFRRGGAGNEQFFGPGTRLTVL.

The chain has TRBV11-3 and TRBJ2-3; 8 nucleotides match TRBD2. The V and J ends lost 4 bases and 3 bases, in that order; junction bases with no gene match: 3. The CDR3 loop spans 14 amino acids. Germline CDR1 and CDR2: SGHNT and YENEEA. CDR3 nucleotide sequence: TGTGCCAGCAGCTCCGGGAGGGGTACAGATACGCAGTATTTT. Protein: CASSSGRGTDTQYF.